A selection of T cell receptor beta chains follows, all from one sample in a study of PD-1 blockade in mismatch repair-deficient tumors. TCRdb's table, derived via immunoSEQ multiplex PCR, lists solely in-frame clones and lacks some. The sample consists of over 75,000 clones, roughly 80% of them appearing once. The sample was peripheral blood, taken 12 weeks after starting pembrolizumab. The receptor set was obtained from an adult with mismatch repair-deficient cancer. CDR3s include the opening cysteine and the closing phenylalanine or tryptophan. Fields, in order: clone size, D gene, J gene, CDR3 length, V gene, CDR3 protein, CDR3 DNA. D genes are given only for firm matches. The size of a clone is reported for some rows only, either as once, few or many, or as a class for expanded clones.

clone_size: .; d_call: .; j_call: TRBJ1-2; cdr3_length: 13; v_call: TRBV2; cdr3_aa: CASSEGHAYGYTF; cdr3_nt: TGTGCCAGCAGTGAGGGCCACGCGTATGGCTACACCTTC
clone_size: many; d_call: TRBD1; j_call: TRBJ1-1; cdr3_length: 15; v_call: TRBV6-1; cdr3_aa: CASSGVTGGYTEAFF; cdr3_nt: TGTGCCAGCAGTGGAGTGACAGGGGGGTACACTGAAGCTTTCTTT
clone_size: .; d_call: .; j_call: TRBJ1-1; cdr3_length: 14; v_call: TRBV6-6; cdr3_aa: CASSYQGPDTEAFF; cdr3_nt: TGTGCCAGCAGTTACCAAGGGCCGGACACTGAAGCTTTCTTT
clone_size: few; d_call: .; j_call: TRBJ2-2; cdr3_length: 13; v_call: TRBV27; cdr3_aa: CASSSLVPGELFF; cdr3_nt: TGTGCCAGCAGTTCCCTAGTTCCCGGGGAGCTGTTTTTT
clone_size: .; d_call: .; j_call: TRBJ1-2; cdr3_length: 18; v_call: TRBV27; cdr3_aa: CASSLSGGGAYQRYGYTF; cdr3_nt: TGTGCCAGCAGTTTATCTGGGGGGGGAGCGTATCAGCGATATGGCTACACCTTC
clone_size: .; d_call: .; j_call: TRBJ1-4; cdr3_length: 15; v_call: TRBV27; cdr3_aa: CASSRSFATNEKLFF; cdr3_nt: TGTGCCAGCAGCCGCTCATTTGCAACTAATGAAAAACTGTTTTTT
clone_size: .; d_call: .; j_call: TRBJ1-2; cdr3_length: 15; v_call: TRBV7-2; cdr3_aa: CASSPTRGLNYGYTF; cdr3_nt: TGTGCCAGCAGCCCCACCAGGGGACTTAACTATGGCTACACCTTC
clone_size: .; d_call: .; j_call: TRBJ2-6; cdr3_length: 19; v_call: TRBV7-2; cdr3_aa: CASSSALGGLVSGANVLTF; cdr3_nt: TGTGCCAGCAGCTCCGCCCTTGGGGGGCTGGTCTCTGGGGCCAACGTCCTGACTTTC
clone_size: .; d_call: .; j_call: TRBJ1-5; cdr3_length: 14; v_call: TRBV19; cdr3_aa: CASKDSPLNQPQHF; cdr3_nt: TGTGCCAGTAAGGACAGTCCACTCAATCAGCCCCAGCATTTT
clone_size: once; d_call: .; j_call: TRBJ2-5; cdr3_length: 15; v_call: TRBV15; cdr3_aa: CATSSPLGREETQYF; cdr3_nt: TGTGCCACCAGCAGTCCCTTGGGTCGGGAAGAGACCCAGTACTTC
clone_size: .; d_call: TRBD1; j_call: TRBJ2-7; cdr3_length: 16; v_call: TRBV2; cdr3_aa: CASSDPGQGASYEQYF; cdr3_nt: TGTGCCAGCAGTGACCCGGGGCAGGGGGCCTCCTACGAGCAGTACTTC
clone_size: .; d_call: TRBD2; j_call: TRBJ2-6; cdr3_length: 17; v_call: TRBV5-8; cdr3_aa: CASSLTSDYSGANVLTF; cdr3_nt: TGTGCCAGCAGCTTGACTAGCGATTACTCTGGGGCCAACGTCCTGACTTTC
clone_size: .; d_call: TRBD1; j_call: TRBJ2-1; cdr3_length: 15; v_call: TRBV10-1; cdr3_aa: CASSDAKGAFNEQFF; cdr3_nt: TGCGCCAGCAGTGATGCAAAGGGGGCGTTCAATGAGCAGTTCTTC
clone_size: few; d_call: .; j_call: TRBJ1-5; cdr3_length: 15; v_call: TRBV18; cdr3_aa: CASSPRTVHNQPQHF; cdr3_nt: TGTGCCAGCTCACCGAGGACAGTTCACAATCAGCCCCAGCATTTT
clone_size: .; d_call: TRBD1; j_call: TRBJ1-5; cdr3_length: 15; v_call: TRBV19; cdr3_aa: CASSTSGGGNQPQHF; cdr3_nt: TGTGCCAGTAGTACCTCAGGGGGAGGCAATCAGCCCCAGCATTTT
clone_size: .; d_call: .; j_call: TRBJ2-5; cdr3_length: 15; v_call: TRBV7-9; cdr3_aa: CASSLAPALVETQYF; cdr3_nt: TGTGCCAGCAGCTTAGCCCCGGCTCTAGTGGAGACCCAGTACTTC
clone_size: few; d_call: TRBD1; j_call: TRBJ2-7; cdr3_length: 15; v_call: TRBV5-6; cdr3_aa: CASSAETGESYEQYF; cdr3_nt: TGTGCCAGCAGCGCTGAGACAGGGGAGAGCTACGAGCAGTACTTC
clone_size: .; d_call: .; j_call: TRBJ2-5; cdr3_length: 16; v_call: TRBV7-9; cdr3_aa: CASSLVTGPLQETQYF; cdr3_nt: TGTGCCAGCAGCTTAGTTACCGGACCACTTCAAGAGACCCAGTACTTC
clone_size: .; d_call: TRBD1; j_call: TRBJ1-3; cdr3_length: 17; v_call: TRBV27; cdr3_aa: CASSSGQGLSSGNTIYF; cdr3_nt: TGTGCCAGCAGTTCTGGACAGGGGCTGTCGTCTGGAAACACCATATATTTT
clone_size: .; d_call: TRBD2; j_call: TRBJ2-1; cdr3_length: 18; v_call: TRBV6-1; cdr3_aa: CASSERGGASGSHNEQFF; cdr3_nt: TGTGCCAGCAGTGAAAGAGGGGGGGCTAGCGGGAGCCACAATGAGCAGTTCTTC
clone_size: .; d_call: .; j_call: TRBJ2-1; cdr3_length: 16; v_call: TRBV11-2; cdr3_aa: CASSLVGHGSYNEQFF; cdr3_nt: TGTGCCAGCAGCTTAGTGGGACACGGCTCCTACAATGAGCAGTTCTTC
clone_size: once; d_call: .; j_call: TRBJ2-1; cdr3_length: 15; v_call: TRBV5-1; cdr3_aa: CASSPGGGRRNEQFF; cdr3_nt: TGCGCCAGCAGCCCAGGGGGCGGGAGGAGGAATGAGCAGTTCTTC
clone_size: .; d_call: .; j_call: TRBJ1-5; cdr3_length: 14; v_call: TRBV27; cdr3_aa: CASSPPGGYQPQHF; cdr3_nt: TGTGCCAGCAGTCCACCCGGGGGTTATCAGCCCCAGCATTTT
clone_size: .; d_call: .; j_call: TRBJ2-1; cdr3_length: 15; v_call: TRBV18; cdr3_aa: CASSGGGSSYNEQFF; cdr3_nt: TGTGCCAGCTCAGGGGGCGGGAGCTCCTACAATGAGCAGTTCTTC
clone_size: once; d_call: TRBD2; j_call: TRBJ2-5; cdr3_length: 15; v_call: TRBV27; cdr3_aa: CASSRAGGPEETQYF; cdr3_nt: TGTGCCAGCAGTCGAGCGGGAGGGCCTGAAGAGACCCAGTACTTC
clone_size: .; d_call: .; j_call: TRBJ2-1; cdr3_length: 13; v_call: TRBV30; cdr3_aa: CAWSAGFGNEQFF; cdr3_nt: TGTGCCTGGAGTGCAGGGTTCGGCAATGAGCAGTTCTTC
clone_size: .; d_call: .; j_call: TRBJ1-1; cdr3_length: 14; v_call: TRBV19; cdr3_aa: CASSIGGKNTEAFF; cdr3_nt: TGTGCCAGTAGTATAGGGGGCAAGAACACTGAAGCTTTCTTT
clone_size: few; d_call: .; j_call: TRBJ1-1; cdr3_length: 15; v_call: TRBV28; cdr3_aa: CASRLPSVGVTEAFF; cdr3_nt: TGTGCCAGCAGGCTTCCAAGTGTCGGGGTCACTGAAGCTTTCTTT
clone_size: once; d_call: .; j_call: TRBJ2-7; cdr3_length: 14; v_call: TRBV10-3; cdr3_aa: CAISREQGRGEQYF; cdr3_nt: TGTGCCATCAGTCGCGAACAGGGAAGGGGGGAGCAGTACTTC
clone_size: once; d_call: TRBD2; j_call: TRBJ2-2; cdr3_length: 18; v_call: TRBV27; cdr3_aa: CASSQTTRLAGGPGELFF; cdr3_nt: TGTGCCAGCAGTCAAACAACCCGACTAGCGGGAGGGCCCGGGGAGCTGTTTTTT
clone_size: .; d_call: TRBD2; j_call: TRBJ2-3; cdr3_length: 16; v_call: TRBV7-6; cdr3_aa: CASGVGRGPNTDTQYF; cdr3_nt: TGTGCCTCTGGGGTGGGGAGGGGCCCAAACACAGATACGCAGTATTTT
clone_size: .; d_call: .; j_call: TRBJ2-4; cdr3_length: 11; v_call: TRBV21-1; cdr3_aa: CASRAKNIQYF; cdr3_nt: TGTGCCAGCAGGGCCAAAAACATTCAGTACTTC
clone_size: .; d_call: TRBD2; j_call: TRBJ2-2; cdr3_length: 16; v_call: TRBV5-4; cdr3_aa: CASSPSGRENTGELFF; cdr3_nt: TGTGCCAGCAGCCCTAGCGGGAGGGAGAACACCGGGGAGCTGTTTTTT
clone_size: .; d_call: .; j_call: TRBJ2-5; cdr3_length: 13; v_call: TRBV19; cdr3_aa: CASTPTGAETQYF; cdr3_nt: TGTGCCAGTACCCCGACGGGGGCGGAGACCCAGTACTTC
clone_size: .; d_call: .; j_call: TRBJ2-3; cdr3_length: 14; v_call: TRBV29-1; cdr3_aa: CSVEDLQLTDTQYF; cdr3_nt: TGCAGCGTTGAAGATCTACAGCTCACAGATACGCAGTATTTT
clone_size: .; d_call: TRBD2; j_call: TRBJ2-5; cdr3_length: 20; v_call: TRBV6-1; cdr3_aa: CASSERGSLAGGRDQETQYF; cdr3_nt: TGTGCCAGCAGTGAAAGAGGGAGCCTAGCGGGAGGTAGAGACCAAGAGACCCAGTACTTC
clone_size: .; d_call: TRBD2; j_call: TRBJ2-7; cdr3_length: 20; v_call: TRBV11-3; cdr3_aa: CASSLDLRTSGRASSYEQYF; cdr3_nt: TGTGCCAGCAGCTTAGATCTCCGGACTAGCGGGAGGGCGAGCTCCTACGAGCAGTACTTC
clone_size: .; d_call: .; j_call: TRBJ1-2; cdr3_length: 13; v_call: TRBV19; cdr3_aa: CASSMEVQKGYTF; cdr3_nt: TGTGCCAGTAGTATGGAGGTTCAGAAGGGCTACACCTTC
clone_size: .; d_call: .; j_call: TRBJ2-1; cdr3_length: 15; v_call: TRBV4-1; cdr3_aa: CASSQDRSSYNEQFF; cdr3_nt: TGCGCCAGCAGCCAAGACCGCAGCTCCTACAATGAGCAGTTCTTC
clone_size: few; d_call: .; j_call: TRBJ1-5; cdr3_length: 13; v_call: TRBV6-1; cdr3_aa: CASVRNSNQPQHF; cdr3_nt: TGTGCCAGCGTCCGGAATAGCAATCAGCCCCAGCATTTT
clone_size: .; d_call: TRBD2; j_call: TRBJ2-5; cdr3_length: 15; v_call: TRBV7-7; cdr3_aa: CASSLGLSYQETQYF; cdr3_nt: TGTGCTAGCAGCTTGGGACTATCGTACCAAGAGACCCAGTACTTC
clone_size: .; d_call: .; j_call: TRBJ2-2; cdr3_length: 13; v_call: TRBV6-5; cdr3_aa: CASSLVYTGELFF; cdr3_nt: TGTGCCAGCAGTTTGGTCTACACCGGGGAGCTGTTTTTT